One and the same sample provided the 24 T cell receptor beta chains below, sequenced in a study of T cell responses to AZD1222 COVID-19 vaccine. Some clones are missing from TCRdb's copy, which holds only in-frame ones; the method was immunoSEQ multiplex PCR. This table has about 110,000 clones, under 90% appearing once. Sample: peripheral blood, taken on day 0 of AZD1222 vaccination. The receptors derive from an adult in good health.

The count of this clone is one. The chain has TRBV7-3 and TRBJ1-1; D unresolved. Trimming shortened V by 0 bases and J by 5 bases, and 7 bases separated the two germline ends. Germline V gives CDR1 SGHTA, CDR2 FQGTGA. CDR3 length: 13 residues. The CDR3 reads CASSLTEVTEAFF. CDR3 bases: TGTGCCAGCAGCTTAACGGAGGTAACTGAAGCTTTCTTT.

The chain recombines TRBV4-1 with TRBJ1-1, with D perhaps TRBD1 (5 bases). With 10 bases removed from V and 0 bases from J, the gap between germline ends came to 15 bases. Germline V CDR1 and CDR2: MGHRA, YSYEKL. The CDR3 covers 14 residues. For the CDR3, the DNA is TGCGCCACCGAGGGGACGGGTCTGAACACTGAAGCTTTCTTT. Translation: CATEGTGLNTEAFF.

The chain combines TRBV5-1 with TRBJ1-1, with D maybe TRBD1 (6 bases). Germline assignment: CDR1 SGHRS and CDR2 YFSETQ. V lost 0 bases and J 3 bases, leaving 15 bases between the germline ends. The CDR3 has 16 amino acids. The CDR3 protein is CASSLGGRGFYTEAFF. The CDR3 DNA reads as TGCGCCAGCAGCTTGGGGGGCAGGGGCTTTTACACTGAAGCTTTCTTT.

This chain connects TRBV27 to TRBJ2-7; the D is unclear. The V and J ends lost 6 bases and 6 bases respectively, with 21 bases between them. The CDR3 sequence is 15 residues long. The germline gives CDR1 MNHEY, CDR2 SMNVEV (reference sequence). The CDR3 nucleotides are TGTGCCAGCAGCCCCCCCCTCGAGTACAGAAGCGAGCAGTACTTC. Protein product: CASSPPLEYRSEQYF.

This clone has more than one count but fewer than ten. This chain uses TRBV11-1 with TRBJ2-7, with D possibly being TRBD2 (6 bases). V was clipped by 1 base and J by 6 bases, with 13 bases between them. This CDR3 has 14 residues. Germline CDR1 and CDR2: SGHAT and FQDESV (reference sequence). The CDR3 loop reads CASSLGLEPSEQYF. Written as DNA, the CDR3 is TGTGCCAGCAGCTTAGGACTAGAACCGAGCGAGCAGTACTTC.

The chain links TRBV11-2 to TRBJ2-2; 7 positions match TRBD1. Per germline, CDR1 SGHAT and CDR2 FQNNGV. V was pared by 1 base and J by 10 bases, with 3 bases of the junction left unmatched. There are 13 residues in the CDR3. CDR3 nucleotides: TGTGCCAGCAGCTTAGGACAGGGAGAGGAGCTGTTTTTT. It specifies CASSLGQGEELFF.

There are a few counts of this clone. The gene calls are TRBV6-1 and TRBJ1-2; no clear D gene. The CDR3 runs 15 residues. Germline loops: CDR1 MNHNS, CDR2 SASEGT. V was shortened by 1 base and J by 8 bases, with 17 bases between the two germline ends. Here the CDR3 reads CASSEVAHNYRGYTF. The DNA for the CDR3 is TGTGCCAGCAGTGAAGTGGCGCACAACTATAGGGGCTACACCTTC.

The chain uses TRBV30 and TRBJ2-7; D not certain. Trimming cost V 6 bases and J 0 bases, with 3 bases left between them. Germline V gives CDR1 GTSNPN, CDR2 SVGIG (reference sequence). CDR3 size: 10 residues. This CDR3 is CACYSYEQYF. CDR3 DNA sequence: TGTGCCTGCTACTCCTACGAGCAGTACTTC.

CDR3 in DNA: TGTGCCAGCAGAGCCCAGGGGGTTAGCAATCAGCCCCAGCATTTT. Encoded protein: CASRAQGVSNQPQHF. The rearrangement uses TRBV6-4 and TRBJ1-5; 7 bases agree with TRBD1. The CDR3 loop spans 15 amino acids. The V gene's germline CDR1 is MRHNA and CDR2 SNTAGT. With 6 bases clipped from V and 0 bases from J, the junction kept 5 bases outside the gene matches.

The V and J genes are TRBV6-4 and TRBJ2-1; D not resolved. The germline V gene encodes CDR1 MRHNA and CDR2 SNTAGT. Trimming cost V 4 bases and J 6 bases, with 7 bases left between them. The CDR3 has 12 residues. The CDR3 loop is CASSAGGNEQFF. The CDR3, as DNA: TGTGCCAGCAGTGCCGGCGGCAATGAGCAGTTCTTC.

This sequence joins TRBV2 and TRBJ2-3; 7 nucleotides match TRBD2. Trimming at V came to 7 bases and at J to 4 bases, leaving 14 bases not matched to a gene. CDR1 is SNHLY and CDR2 is FYNNEI in the germline V gene. The CDR3 has 16 amino acids. In nucleotides, the CDR3 is TGTGCCAGCAAGCTAACGACTAGCTCTCTTGCAGATACGCAGTATTTT. Protein product: CASKLTTSSLADTQYF.

The rearrangement links TRBV9 to TRBJ1-2; D is ambiguous. V was shortened by 4 bases and J by 2 bases, with 12 bases between the two germline ends. CDR1 is SGDLS, CDR2 YYNGEE, per germline. The CDR3 sequence is 14 residues long. CDR3 region: CASSSSGGNYGYTF. The CDR3 coding sequence is TGTGCCAGCAGCTCCAGTGGTGGGAACTATGGCTACACCTTC.

This sequence joins TRBV9 and TRBJ2-5, with TRBD2 identical over 10 bases. CDR1 is SGDLS, CDR2 YYNGEE, per germline. The CDR3 contains 17 residues. V lost 4 bases to trimming and J lost 2 bases; unmatched junction nucleotides: 11. The DNA of the CDR3 is TGTGCCAGCAGCTTAAGCGGGACTAGCGTATATCAAGAGACCCAGTACTTC. It specifies CASSLSGTSVYQETQYF.

The J gene is TRBJ2-2, the V gene TRBV6-1; no clear D. CDR1 is MNHNS, CDR2 SASEGT, per germline. This CDR3 is 12 amino acids long. The V gene lost 6 bases and the J gene lost 0 bases, with 2 bases spanning the gap. As DNA, the CDR3 is TGTGCCAGCAGGTCGAACACCGGGGAGCTGTTTTTT. Amino acid sequence: CASRSNTGELFF.

J is TRBJ1-1 and V is TRBV4-1; TRBD1 is a possible D gene (5 bases). Trimming stripped 2 bases from V and 0 bases from J, with 16 bases between. From germline, CDR1 is MGHRA and CDR2 YSYEKL. The CDR3 spans 17 residues. The CDR3 is CASSQRGPNLMNTEAFF. The CDR3, as DNA: TGCGCCAGCAGCCAACGGGGACCGAACTTAATGAACACTGAAGCTTTCTTT.

In its sample, this clone was seen a few times. The chain couples TRBV11-2 to TRBJ2-1, with D perhaps TRBD2 (5 bases). V shed 1 base and J shed 6 bases, with 13 bases lying between them. The CDR3 consists of 15 residues. The germline V gene encodes CDR1 SGHAT and CDR2 FQNNGV. CDR3 sequence: CASSLGRSGTNEQFF. The CDR3, as DNA: TGTGCCAGCAGCTTAGGTCGGAGCGGCACCAATGAGCAGTTCTTC.

The V call is TRBV9, the J call TRBJ1-2, with TRBD1 matching over 8 bases. With V trimmed by 1 base and J by 4 bases, 6 bases remained unmatched. CDR1 and CDR2 from the germline V gene are SGDLS and YYNGEE. The CDR3 contains 15 residues. In nucleotides, the CDR3 is TGTGCCAGCAGCGTATTCCAGGGGGCCTCCTATGGCTACACCTTC. Protein sequence: CASSVFQGASYGYTF.

This clone was recorded once. The V gene is TRBV6-5, the J gene TRBJ2-7; tentatively, D is TRBD1 or TRBD2 (5 bases each). The germline V gene encodes CDR1 MNHEY and CDR2 SVGAGI. CDR3 size: 14 residues. V lost 6 bases to trimming and J lost 4 bases, with 16 bases between them. As DNA, the CDR3 is TGTGCCAGCAGAACCGGGACCGGAAGTTACGAGCAGTACTTC. Protein sequence: CASRTGTGSYEQYF.

The chain links TRBV27 to TRBJ2-7; D is ambiguous. This CDR3 has 16 residues. The V end lost 0 bases, the J end lost 2 bases, and 14 bases lay between the germline ends. CDR1 MNHEY and CDR2 SMNVEV come from the germline V gene (reference sequence). CDR3 region: CASSLSRWQVTYEQYF. The CDR3 DNA follows: TGTGCCAGCAGTTTATCGAGGTGGCAGGTGACCTACGAGCAGTACTTC.

The chain is built from TRBV28 and TRBJ1-4; D remains unclear. The V and J ends lost 1 base and 6 bases respectively, with 9 bases between them. Germline assignment: CDR1 MDHEN and CDR2 SYDVKM. The CDR3 loop spans 14 amino acids. This chain's CDR3 is CASSLLSGYEKLFF. For the CDR3, the DNA is TGTGCCAGCAGTTTATTGTCGGGATATGAAAAACTGTTTTTT.

The chain uses TRBV11-3 and TRBJ2-7; 9 positions agree with TRBD1. Trimming cost V 5 bases and J 5 bases; bases outside gene matches: 10. Germline V lookup: CDR1 SGHNT, CDR2 YENEEA. The CDR3 runs 15 residues. CDR3: CASSPGGTGSHEQYF. The CDR3 nucleotides read TGTGCCAGCAGCCCCGGGGGGACAGGGTCCCACGAGCAGTACTTC.

The J gene is TRBJ1-2, the V gene TRBV19; TRBD1 is a possible D gene (5 bases). The CDR3 consists of 11 residues. V was trimmed by 7 bases and J by 8 bases, leaving 11 bases between them. Germline values: CDR1 LNHDA, CDR2 SQIVND (reference sequence). Here the CDR3 reads CASTLGRGYTF. CDR3 coding DNA: TGTGCCAGTACCTTGGGGCGGGGCTACACCTTC.

This sequence joins TRBV7-9 and TRBJ2-5, with D possibly being TRBD1 (5 bases). The CDR3 has 12 amino acids. V lost 8 bases, J lost 2 bases, and 9 bases lay in between. Germline assignment: CDR1 SEHNR and CDR2 FQNEAQ (reference sequence). The CDR3 sequence is CASARGQETQYF. The DNA of the CDR3 is TGTGCCAGCGCTAGGGGTCAAGAGACCCAGTACTTC.

The CDR3 sequence: CASSSQGAGEKLFF. DNA of the CDR3: TGTGCCAGCAGTTCACAGGGGGCCGGGGAAAAACTGTTTTTT. The chain recombines TRBV27 with TRBJ1-4; 9 bases map to TRBD1. Trimming removed 4 bases from V and 8 bases from J; junction bases left unmatched: 5. The germline V gene has CDR1 MNHEY and CDR2 SMNVEV (reference sequence). The CDR3 is 14 residues long. Full variable domain (remainder filled in from reference TRBV27 and TRBJ1-4): EAQVTQNPRYLITVTGKKLTVTCSQNMNHEYMSWYRQDPGLGLRQIYYSMNVEVTDKGDVPEGYKVSRKEKRNFPLILESPSPNQTSLYFCASSSQGAGEKLFFGSGTQLSVL.